This T cell receptor beta chain was found in a study of technical replicates of blood from several donors. The CDR3 length is 15 residues. CDR1 LGHNT and CDR2 FRNRAP come from the germline V gene. Trimming stripped 10 bases from V and 3 bases from J, with 18 bases between. Generated by immunoSEQ multiplex PCR, the TCRdb table keeps only in-frame clones and is missing some. Here the sample spans 55,000 to 60,000 clones, just over 90% being singletons. Sequences were obtained from PBMCs. The rearrangement joins TRBV12-5 to TRBJ1-4; no definite D call. The sequence came from a human donor in good health. Some clones in this sample may be carry-over from other donors' samples. CDR3 DNA: TGTGCTACCGCCCCAGGCACGGGAGCTAATGAAAAACTGTTTTTT. This sequence encodes CATAPGTGANEKLFF.